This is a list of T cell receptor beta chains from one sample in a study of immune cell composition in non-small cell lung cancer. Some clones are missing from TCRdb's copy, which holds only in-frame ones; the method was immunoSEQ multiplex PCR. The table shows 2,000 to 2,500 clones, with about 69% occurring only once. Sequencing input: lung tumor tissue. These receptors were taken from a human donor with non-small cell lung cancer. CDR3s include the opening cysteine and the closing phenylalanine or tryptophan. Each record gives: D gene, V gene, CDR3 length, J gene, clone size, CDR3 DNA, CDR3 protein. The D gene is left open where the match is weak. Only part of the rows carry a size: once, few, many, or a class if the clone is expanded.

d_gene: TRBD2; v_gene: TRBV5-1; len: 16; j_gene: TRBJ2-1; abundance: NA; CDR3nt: TGCGCCAGCTCTAGGACTAGCGGGGGCTCCTACAATGAGCAGTTCTTC; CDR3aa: CASSRTSGGSYNEQFF
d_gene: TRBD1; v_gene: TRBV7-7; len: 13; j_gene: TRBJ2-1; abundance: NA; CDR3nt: TGTGCCAGCAGCTTAGGATCAGGGGGTGAGCAGTTCTTC; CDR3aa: CASSLGSGGEQFF
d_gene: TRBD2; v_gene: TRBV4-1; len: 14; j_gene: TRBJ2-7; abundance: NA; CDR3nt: TGCGCCAGCAGCCAACTCGGGACTACCTACGAGCAGTACTTC; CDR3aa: CASSQLGTTYEQYF
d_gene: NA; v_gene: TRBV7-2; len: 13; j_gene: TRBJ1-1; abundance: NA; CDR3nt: TGTGCCAGCAGTTCAGGCAGGGGCACTGAAGCTTTCTTT; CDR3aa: CASSSGRGTEAFF
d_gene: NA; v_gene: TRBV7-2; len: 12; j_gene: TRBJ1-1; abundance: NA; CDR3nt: TGTGCCAGCAGCTTCCCTCCGACTGAAGCTTTCTTT; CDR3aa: CASSFPPTEAFF
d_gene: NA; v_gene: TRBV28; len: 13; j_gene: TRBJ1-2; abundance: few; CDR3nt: TGTGCCAGCAGTTCAGGGACTAACTATGGCTACACCTTC; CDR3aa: CASSSGTNYGYTF
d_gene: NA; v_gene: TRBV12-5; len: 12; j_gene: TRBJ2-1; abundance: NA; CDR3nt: TGTGCTAGTGGTTGGGCAGGGAATGAGCAGTTCTTC; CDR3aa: CASGWAGNEQFF
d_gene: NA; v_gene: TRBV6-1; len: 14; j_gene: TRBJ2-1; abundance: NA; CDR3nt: TGTGCCAGCACCGACTTAACCAGGGATGGTGAGCAGTTCTTC; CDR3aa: CASTDLTRDGEQFF
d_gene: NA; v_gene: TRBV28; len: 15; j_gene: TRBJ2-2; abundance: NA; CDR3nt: TGTGCCAGCACCGACCGGGAGACTTATGCCGGGGAGCTGTTTTTT; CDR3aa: CASTDRETYAGELFF
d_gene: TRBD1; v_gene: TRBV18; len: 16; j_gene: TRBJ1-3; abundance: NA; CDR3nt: TGTGCCAGCTCACTTGACAGGGGGGACTCTGGAAACACCATATATTTT; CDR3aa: CASSLDRGDSGNTIYF
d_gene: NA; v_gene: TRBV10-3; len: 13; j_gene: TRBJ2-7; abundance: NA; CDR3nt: TGTGCCATCAGTGGATCAGAAAACTACGAGCAGTACTTC; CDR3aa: CAISGSENYEQYF
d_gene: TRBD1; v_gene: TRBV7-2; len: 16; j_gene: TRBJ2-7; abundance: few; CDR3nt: TGTGCCAGCAGCCCCCGGACAGGTCCACCCTCGTACGAGCAGTACTTC; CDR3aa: CASSPRTGPPSYEQYF
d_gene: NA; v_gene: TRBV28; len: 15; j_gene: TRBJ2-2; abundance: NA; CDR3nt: TGTGCCAGCAGTCCCGGGGGTTCGAACACCGGGGAGCTGTTTTTT; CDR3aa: CASSPGGSNTGELFF
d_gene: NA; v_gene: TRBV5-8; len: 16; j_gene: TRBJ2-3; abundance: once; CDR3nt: TGTGCCAGCAGTCCGGGATCCCACCCGAGCACAGATACGCAGTATTTT; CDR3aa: CASSPGSHPSTDTQYF
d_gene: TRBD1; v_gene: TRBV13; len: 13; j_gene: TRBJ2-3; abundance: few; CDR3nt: TGTGCCAGCAGCGTACAGGGGGCAGATACGCAGTATTTT; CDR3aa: CASSVQGADTQYF
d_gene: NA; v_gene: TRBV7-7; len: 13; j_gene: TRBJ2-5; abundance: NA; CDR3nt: TGTGCCAGCAGCTTCGGTCATCAAGAGACCCAGTACTTC; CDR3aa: CASSFGHQETQYF
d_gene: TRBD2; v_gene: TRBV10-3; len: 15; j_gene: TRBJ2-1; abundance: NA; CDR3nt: TGTGCCATCAGTGTAGGGGGACTAGCCTACAATGAGCAGTTCTTC; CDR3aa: CAISVGGLAYNEQFF
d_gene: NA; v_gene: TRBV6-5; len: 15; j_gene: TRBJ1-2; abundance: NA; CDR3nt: TGTGCCAGCAGTTACTCCTGGGGCGGTGGCTATGGCTACACCTTC; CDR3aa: CASSYSWGGGYGYTF
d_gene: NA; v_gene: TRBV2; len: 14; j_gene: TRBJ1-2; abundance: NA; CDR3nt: TGTGCCAGCAGAGGGCTAGCGGGGGCTGATGGCTACACCTTC; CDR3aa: CASRGLAGADGYTF
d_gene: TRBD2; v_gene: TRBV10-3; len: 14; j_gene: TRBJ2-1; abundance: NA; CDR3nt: TGTGCCACTAGGTTCGAGATGGGGGGGAATGAGCAGTTCTTC; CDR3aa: CATRFEMGGNEQFF
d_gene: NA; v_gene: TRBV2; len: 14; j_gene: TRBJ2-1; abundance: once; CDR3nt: TGTGCCAGCAGCGGGGCTTGGGGGGACAATGAGCAGTTCTTC; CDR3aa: CASSGAWGDNEQFF
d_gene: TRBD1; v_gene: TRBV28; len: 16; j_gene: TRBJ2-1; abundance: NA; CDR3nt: TGTGCCAGCAGTTCGCCACCCGGGACAGGGACGTTAGAGCAGTTCTTC; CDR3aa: CASSSPPGTGTLEQFF
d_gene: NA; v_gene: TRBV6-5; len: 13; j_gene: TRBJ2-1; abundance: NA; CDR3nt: TGTGCCAGCCAGTGGATCGGGGAAGGTGAGCAGTTCTTC; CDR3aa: CASQWIGEGEQFF
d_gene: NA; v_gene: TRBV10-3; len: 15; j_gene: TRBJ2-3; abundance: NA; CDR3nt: TGTGCCATCAGTCGCACAGGGCCCAGCACAGATACGCAGTATTTT; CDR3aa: CAISRTGPSTDTQYF
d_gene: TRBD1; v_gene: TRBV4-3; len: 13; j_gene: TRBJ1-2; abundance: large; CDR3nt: TGCGCCAGCAGCCCGACAGGGTTAAATGGCTACACCTTC; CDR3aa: CASSPTGLNGYTF
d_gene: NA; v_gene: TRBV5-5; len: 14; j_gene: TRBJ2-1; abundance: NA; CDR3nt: TGTGCCAGCAGCCCGGGGGGCAAGGGGAATGAGCAGTTCTTC; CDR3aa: CASSPGGKGNEQFF
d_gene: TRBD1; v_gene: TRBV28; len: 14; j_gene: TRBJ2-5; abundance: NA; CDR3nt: TGTGCCAGCGCCCGGGACAGAGCCCCAGAGACCCAGTACTTC; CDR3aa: CASARDRAPETQYF
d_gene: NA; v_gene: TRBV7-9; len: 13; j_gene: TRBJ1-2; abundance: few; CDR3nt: TGTGCCAGCAGCCCCCCCGGTCAGGGGTCCTACACCTTC; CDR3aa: CASSPPGQGSYTF
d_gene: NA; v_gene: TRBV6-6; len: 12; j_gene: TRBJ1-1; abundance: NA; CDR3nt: TGTGCCAGCAGTTACTGGACAGCTGAAGCTTTCTTT; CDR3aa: CASSYWTAEAFF
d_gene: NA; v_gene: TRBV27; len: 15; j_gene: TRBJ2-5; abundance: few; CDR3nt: TGTGCCAGCAGTCTCTCCGGGACATATGCCGAGACCCAGTACTTC; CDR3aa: CASSLSGTYAETQYF
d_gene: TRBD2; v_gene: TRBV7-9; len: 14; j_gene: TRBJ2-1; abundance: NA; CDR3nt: TGTGCCAGCATGACGAGCGGGAGGTCTCATGAGCAGTTCTTC; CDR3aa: CASMTSGRSHEQFF
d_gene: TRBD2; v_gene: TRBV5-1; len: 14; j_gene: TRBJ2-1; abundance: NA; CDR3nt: TGCGCCAGCGGTACTAGCGGCACCTACAATGAGCAGTTCTTC; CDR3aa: CASGTSGTYNEQFF
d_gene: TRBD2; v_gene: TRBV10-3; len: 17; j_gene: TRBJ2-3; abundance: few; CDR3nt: TGTGCCATCAGTGAGTCCCCTAGCGGGACCGAGGCGGATACGCAGTATTTT; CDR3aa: CAISESPSGTEADTQYF
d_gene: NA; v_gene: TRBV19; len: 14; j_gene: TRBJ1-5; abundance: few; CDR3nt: TGTGCCAGTAGATCAGGGCGGGAATATCAGCCCCAGCATTTT; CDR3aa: CASRSGREYQPQHF
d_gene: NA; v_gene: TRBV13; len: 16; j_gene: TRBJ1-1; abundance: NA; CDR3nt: TGTGCCAGCAGCTTAGGCCGAGATACAGGCTACACTGAAGCTTTCTTT; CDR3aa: CASSLGRDTGYTEAFF
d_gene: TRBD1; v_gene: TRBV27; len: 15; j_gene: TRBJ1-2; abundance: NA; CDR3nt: TGTGCCAGCAGTTTCTTGGGACAGGGGGCGTCTGGCTACACCTTC; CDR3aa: CASSFLGQGASGYTF
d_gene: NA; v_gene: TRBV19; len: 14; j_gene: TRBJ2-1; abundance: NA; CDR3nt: TGTGCCAGTAGTACTGTCGGACAGAACAATGAGCAGTTCTTC; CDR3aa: CASSTVGQNNEQFF
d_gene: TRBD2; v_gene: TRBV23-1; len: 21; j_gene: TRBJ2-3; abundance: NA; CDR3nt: TGCGCCAGCAGTCAATTGGGGACTAGGTATACCCTACTCTCCGGCACAGATACGCAGTATTTT; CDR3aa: CASSQLGTRYTLLSGTDTQYF
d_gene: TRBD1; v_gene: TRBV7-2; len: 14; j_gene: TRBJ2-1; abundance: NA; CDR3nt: TGTGCCAGCAGCCCGGACAGGGGGCGACATGAGCAGTTCTTC; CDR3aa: CASSPDRGRHEQFF
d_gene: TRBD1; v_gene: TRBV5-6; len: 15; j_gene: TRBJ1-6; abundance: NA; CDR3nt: TGTGCCAGCAGCTTAGGGACAGGCCCAAATTCACCCCTCCACTTT; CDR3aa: CASSLGTGPNSPLHF
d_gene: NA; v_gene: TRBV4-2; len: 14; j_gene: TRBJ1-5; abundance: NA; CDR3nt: TGTGCCAGCAGCGGTGGCATTAGCAATCAGCCCCAGCATTTT; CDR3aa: CASSGGISNQPQHF